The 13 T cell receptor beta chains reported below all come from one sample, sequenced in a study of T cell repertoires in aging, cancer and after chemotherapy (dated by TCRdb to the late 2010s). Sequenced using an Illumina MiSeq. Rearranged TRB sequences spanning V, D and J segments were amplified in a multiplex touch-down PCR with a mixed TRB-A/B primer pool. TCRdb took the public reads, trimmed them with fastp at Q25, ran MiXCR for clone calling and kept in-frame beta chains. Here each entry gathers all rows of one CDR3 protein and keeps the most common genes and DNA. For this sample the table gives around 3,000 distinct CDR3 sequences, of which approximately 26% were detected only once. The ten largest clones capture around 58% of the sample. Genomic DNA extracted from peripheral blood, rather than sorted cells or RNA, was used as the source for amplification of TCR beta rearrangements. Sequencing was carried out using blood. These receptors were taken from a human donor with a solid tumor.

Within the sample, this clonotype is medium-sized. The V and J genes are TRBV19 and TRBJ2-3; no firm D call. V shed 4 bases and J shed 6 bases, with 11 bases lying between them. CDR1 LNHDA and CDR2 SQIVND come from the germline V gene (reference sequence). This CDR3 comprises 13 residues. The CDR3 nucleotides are TGTGCCAGTAGTAATCCCCCTCAGGATACGCAGTATTTT. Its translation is CASSNPPQDTQYF.

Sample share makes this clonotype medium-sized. DNA of the CDR3: TGTGCCAGCAGCTTGAGCAAAGGAGATACGCAGTATTTT. Residues: CASSLSKGDTQYF. This chain links TRBV5-4 with TRBJ2-3; D gene ambiguous. This CDR3 spans 13 amino acids. Trimming stripped 1 base from V and 5 bases from J, with 8 bases between. Germline V gives CDR1 SGHNT, CDR2 YYREEE (reference sequence).

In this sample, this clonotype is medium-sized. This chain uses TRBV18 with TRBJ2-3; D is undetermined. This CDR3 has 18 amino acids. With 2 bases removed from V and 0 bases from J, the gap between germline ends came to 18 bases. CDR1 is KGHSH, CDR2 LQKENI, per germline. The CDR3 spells CASSPNMQAPSSTDTQYF. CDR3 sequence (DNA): TGTGCCAGCTCACCAAACATGCAGGCGCCATCTAGCACAGATACGCAGTATTTT.

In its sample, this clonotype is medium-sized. As DNA, the CDR3 is TGCAGCGCAGCACAGGGCCCCGGTAGCACAGATACGCAGTATTTT. Its protein product is CSAAQGPGSTDTQYF. The chain combines TRBV29-1 with TRBJ2-3; weak D call: TRBD1 (6 bases). Looked up from germline, CDR1 is SQVTM and CDR2 is ANQGSEA. The CDR3 loop spans 15 amino acids. Trimming stripped 7 bases from V and 0 bases from J, with 17 bases between.

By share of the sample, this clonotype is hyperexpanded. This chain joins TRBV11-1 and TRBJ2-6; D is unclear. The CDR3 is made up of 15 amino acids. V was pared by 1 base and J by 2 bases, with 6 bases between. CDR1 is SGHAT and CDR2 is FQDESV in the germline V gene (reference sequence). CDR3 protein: CASSLVKTGANVLTF. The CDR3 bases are TGTGCCAGCAGCTTAGTTAAAACTGGGGCCAACGTCCTGACTTTC.

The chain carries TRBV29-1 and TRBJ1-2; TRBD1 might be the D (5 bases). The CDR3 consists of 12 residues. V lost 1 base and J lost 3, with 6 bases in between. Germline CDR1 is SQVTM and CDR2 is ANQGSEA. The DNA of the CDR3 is TGCAGCGTTGAAGCGGGGGACTATGGCTACACCTTC. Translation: CSVEAGDYGYTF.

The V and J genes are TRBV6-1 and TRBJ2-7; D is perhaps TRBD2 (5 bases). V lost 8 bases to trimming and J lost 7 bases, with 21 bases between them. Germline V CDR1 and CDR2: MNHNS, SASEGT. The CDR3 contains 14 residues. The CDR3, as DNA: TGTGCCAGCCTACCCCGGGCCAAGCGGTTGGAGCAGTACTTC. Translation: CASLPRAKRLEQYF.

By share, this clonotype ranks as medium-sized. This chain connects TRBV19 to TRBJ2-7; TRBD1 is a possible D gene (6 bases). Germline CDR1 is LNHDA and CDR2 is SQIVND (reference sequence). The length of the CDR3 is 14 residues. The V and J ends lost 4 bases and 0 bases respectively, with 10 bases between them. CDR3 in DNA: TGTGCCAGTAGTAGCACAGGGAACTCCTACGAGCAGTACTTC. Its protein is CASSSTGNSYEQYF.

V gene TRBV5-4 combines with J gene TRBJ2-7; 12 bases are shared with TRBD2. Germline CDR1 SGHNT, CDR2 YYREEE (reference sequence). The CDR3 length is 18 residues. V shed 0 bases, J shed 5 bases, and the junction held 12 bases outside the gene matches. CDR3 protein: CASSLDRGLLAGGDEQYF. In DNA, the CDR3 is TGTGCCAGCAGCTTGGACAGGGGTTTACTAGCGGGAGGCGACGAGCAGTACTTC.

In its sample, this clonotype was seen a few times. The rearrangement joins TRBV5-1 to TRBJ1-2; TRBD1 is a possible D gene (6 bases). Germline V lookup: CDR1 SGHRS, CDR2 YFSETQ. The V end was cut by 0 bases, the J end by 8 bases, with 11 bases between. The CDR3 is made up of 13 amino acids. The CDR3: CASSLEGEVGYTF. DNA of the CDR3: TGCGCCAGCAGCTTGGAGGGGGAGGTGGGCTACACCTTC.

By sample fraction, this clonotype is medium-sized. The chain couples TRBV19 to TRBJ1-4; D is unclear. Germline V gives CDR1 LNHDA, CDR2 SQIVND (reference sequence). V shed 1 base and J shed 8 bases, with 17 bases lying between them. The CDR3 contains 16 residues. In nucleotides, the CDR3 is TGTGCCAGTAGTATAGCCCTCCCTGGCTCCAGAGAAAAACTGTTTTTT. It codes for CASSIALPGSREKLFF.

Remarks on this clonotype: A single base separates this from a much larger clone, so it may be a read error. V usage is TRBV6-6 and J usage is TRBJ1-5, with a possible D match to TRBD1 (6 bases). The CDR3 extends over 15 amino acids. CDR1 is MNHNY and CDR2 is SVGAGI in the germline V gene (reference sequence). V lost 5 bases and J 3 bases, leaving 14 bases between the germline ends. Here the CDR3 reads CASSGGQSLNQPQHF. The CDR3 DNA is TGTGCCAGCAGTGGCGGACAGTCGCTCAATCAGCCCCAGCATTTT.

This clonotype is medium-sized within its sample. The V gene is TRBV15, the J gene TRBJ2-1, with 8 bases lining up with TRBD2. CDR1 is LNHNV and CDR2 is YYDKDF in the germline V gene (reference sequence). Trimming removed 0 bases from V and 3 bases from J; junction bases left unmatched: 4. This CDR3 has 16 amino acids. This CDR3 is CATSRDLSGVYNEQFF. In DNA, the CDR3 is TGTGCCACCAGCAGAGATCTTAGCGGGGTCTACAATGAGCAGTTCTTC.